These 6 T cell receptor beta chains came from one sample sequenced in a study of blood T cell repertoires in COVID-19. TCRdb's copy holds only in-frame clones and misses some; the assay was immunoSEQ multiplex PCR. Of about 280,000 clones in the sample, approximately 85% were seen once. The sample comprised peripheral blood. These receptors were obtained from a man aged 18 to 35 with active or convalescent COVID-19.

This chain links TRBV20-1 with TRBJ2-1; 8 bases agree with TRBD2. The CDR3 is made up of 15 amino acids. Germline lookup yields CDR1 DFQATT and CDR2 SNEGSKA (reference sequence). The V gene end was trimmed by 3 bases and the J gene end by 7 bases; junction bases not matched to a gene: 11. The CDR3 protein is CSASEAGGHTNEQFF. The CDR3 nucleotides read TGCAGTGCTAGTGAGGCGGGGGGACATACAAATGAGCAGTTCTTC.

The gene calls are TRBV19 and TRBJ2-7; D remains unclear. This CDR3 region has 13 residues. Trimming removed 6 bases from V and 6 bases from J, with 15 bases in between. Germline-derived CDR1 and CDR2 are LNHDA and SQIVND (reference sequence). As DNA, the CDR3 is TGTGCCAGTAGCGACACCACCGGCATCGAGCAGTACTTC. It encodes CASSDTTGIEQYF.

This clone came up a few times. V and J are TRBV19 and TRBJ2-7; the match to TRBD1 covers 11 bases. The germline CDR1 and CDR2 sequences are LNHDA and SQIVND (reference sequence). J gave up 0 bases and V 5 bases, and 3 bases lay outside the gene matches. This CDR3 is 15 amino acids long. The CDR3, as DNA: TGTGCCAGTAGTGCCGGGACAGGGGGCTCCTACGAGCAGTACTTC. Amino acid sequence: CASSAGTGGSYEQYF.

The rearrangement joins TRBV20-1 to TRBJ2-3; D uncertain. Germline-derived CDR1 and CDR2 are DFQATT and SNEGSKA (reference sequence). The CDR3 is made up of 11 amino acids. Trimming took off 3 bases at V and 3 bases at J, with 4 bases between the two ends. The CDR3 coding sequence is TGCAGTGCTAGCCCAACAGATACGCAGTATTTT. Translating gives CSASPTDTQYF.

The chain employs TRBV2 and TRBJ1-1; TRBD1 matches 8 bases. The germline CDR1 and CDR2 sequences are SNHLY and FYNNEI. Trimming removed 4 bases from V and 1 base from J; junction bases left unmatched: 2. There are 14 residues in the CDR3. The CDR3 spells CASSGTGTNTEAFF. CDR3 DNA: TGTGCCAGCAGTGGGACAGGGACGAACACTGAAGCTTTCTTT.

This clone was picked up one time. This chain connects TRBV5-1 to TRBJ1-5; 10 nucleotides align to TRBD1. Germline V gene lookup returns CDR1 SGHRS and CDR2 YFSETQ. The length of the CDR3 is 15 residues. V trimming: 4 bases; J trimming: 4 bases; junction bases outside the gene matches: 5. CDR3 bases: TGCGCCAGCAGCACGACAGGGGGCCGGAATCAGCCCCAGCATTTT. Protein sequence: CASSTTGGRNQPQHF.